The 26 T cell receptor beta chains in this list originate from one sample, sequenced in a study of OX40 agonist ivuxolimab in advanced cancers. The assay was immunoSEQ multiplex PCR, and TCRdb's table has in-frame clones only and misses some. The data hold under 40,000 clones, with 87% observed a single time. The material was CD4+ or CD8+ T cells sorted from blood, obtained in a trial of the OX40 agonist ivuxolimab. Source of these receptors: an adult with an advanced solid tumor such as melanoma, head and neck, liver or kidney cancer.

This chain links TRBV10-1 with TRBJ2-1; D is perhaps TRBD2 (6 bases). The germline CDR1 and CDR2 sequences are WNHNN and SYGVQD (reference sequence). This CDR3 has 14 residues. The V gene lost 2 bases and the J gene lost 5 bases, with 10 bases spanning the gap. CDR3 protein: CASSEAGFDNEQFF. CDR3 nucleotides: TGCGCCAGCAGTGAGGCGGGATTCGACAATGAGCAGTTCTTC.

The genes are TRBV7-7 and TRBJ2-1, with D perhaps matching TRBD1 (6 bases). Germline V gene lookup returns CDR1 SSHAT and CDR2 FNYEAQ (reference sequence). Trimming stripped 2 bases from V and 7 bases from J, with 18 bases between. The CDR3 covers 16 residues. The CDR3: CASSLLPGAPGNEQFF. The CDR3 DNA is TGTGCCAGCAGCTTACTGCCAGGGGCCCCAGGTAATGAGCAGTTCTTC.

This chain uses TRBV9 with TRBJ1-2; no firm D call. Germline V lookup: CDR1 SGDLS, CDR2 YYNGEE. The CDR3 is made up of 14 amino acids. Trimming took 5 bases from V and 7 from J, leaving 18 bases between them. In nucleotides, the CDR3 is TGTGCCAGCAGTAAAGAGGAGGAACGGGTTGGCTACACCTTC. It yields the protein CASSKEEERVGYTF.

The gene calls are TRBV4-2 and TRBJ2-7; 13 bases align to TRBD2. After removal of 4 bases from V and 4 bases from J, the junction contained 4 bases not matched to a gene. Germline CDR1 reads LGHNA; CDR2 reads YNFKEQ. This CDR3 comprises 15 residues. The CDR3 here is CASSPGLAGVYEQYF. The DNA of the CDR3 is TGTGCCAGCAGCCCCGGACTAGCGGGGGTTTACGAGCAGTACTTC.

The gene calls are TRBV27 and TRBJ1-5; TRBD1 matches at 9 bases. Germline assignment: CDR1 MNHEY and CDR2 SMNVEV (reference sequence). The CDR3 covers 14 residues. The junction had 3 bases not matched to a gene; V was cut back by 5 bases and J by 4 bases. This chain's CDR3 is CASSRQGGNQPQHF. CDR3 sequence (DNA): TGTGCCAGCAGTCGACAGGGGGGAAATCAGCCCCAGCATTTT.

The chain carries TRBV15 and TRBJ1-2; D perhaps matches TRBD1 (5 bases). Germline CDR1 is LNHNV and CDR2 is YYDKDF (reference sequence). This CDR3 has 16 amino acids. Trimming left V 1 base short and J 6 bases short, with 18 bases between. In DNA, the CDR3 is TGTGCCACCAGCAGAGCACGAGGACAACCATCCAATGGCTACACCTTC. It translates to CATSRARGQPSNGYTF.

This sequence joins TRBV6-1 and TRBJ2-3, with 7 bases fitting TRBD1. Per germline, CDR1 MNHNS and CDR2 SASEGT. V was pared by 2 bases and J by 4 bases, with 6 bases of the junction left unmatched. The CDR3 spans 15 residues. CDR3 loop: CASSETDRAPDTQYF. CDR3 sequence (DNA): TGTGCCAGCAGTGAAACCGACAGGGCGCCAGATACGCAGTATTTT.

CDR3 nucleotides: TGCGCCAGCAGCTTACGGGAGACCCAGTACTTC. This translates into CASSLRETQYF. The V call is TRBV5-1, the J call TRBJ2-5; D unresolved. V was clipped by 2 bases and J by 5 bases, with 4 bases between them. CDR3 length equals 11 residues. Germline lookup yields CDR1 SGHRS and CDR2 YFSETQ.

Here the CDR3 reads CATRDTSSYEQYF. The DNA of the CDR3 is TGTGCCACCAGGGACACTAGCTCCTACGAGCAGTACTTC. The rearrangement uses TRBV15 and TRBJ2-7; perhaps D is TRBD1 or TRBD2 (5 bases each). Per germline, CDR1 LNHNV and CDR2 YYDKDF (reference sequence). The V and J ends lost 6 bases and 0 bases respectively, with 9 bases between them. This CDR3 region has 13 residues.

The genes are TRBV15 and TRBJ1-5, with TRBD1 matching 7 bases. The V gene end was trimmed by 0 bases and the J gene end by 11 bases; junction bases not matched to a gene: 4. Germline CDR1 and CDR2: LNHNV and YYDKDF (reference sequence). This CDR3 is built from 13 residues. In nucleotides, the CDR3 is TGTGCCACCAGCAGAGATGAAACAGGGGCCCAGCATTTT. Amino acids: CATSRDETGAQHF.

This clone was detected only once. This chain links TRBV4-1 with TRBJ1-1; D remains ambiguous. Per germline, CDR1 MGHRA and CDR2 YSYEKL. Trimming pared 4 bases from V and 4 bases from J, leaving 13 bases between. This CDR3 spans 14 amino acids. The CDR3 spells CASSPPGAVTEAFF. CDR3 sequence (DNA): TGCGCCAGCAGCCCTCCGGGTGCGGTCACTGAAGCTTTCTTT.

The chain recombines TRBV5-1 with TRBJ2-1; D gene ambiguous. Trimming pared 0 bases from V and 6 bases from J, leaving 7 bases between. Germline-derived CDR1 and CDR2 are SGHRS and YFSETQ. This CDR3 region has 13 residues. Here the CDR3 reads CASSLGSGNEQFF. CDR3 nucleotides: TGCGCCAGCAGCTTGGGTTCCGGCAATGAGCAGTTCTTC.

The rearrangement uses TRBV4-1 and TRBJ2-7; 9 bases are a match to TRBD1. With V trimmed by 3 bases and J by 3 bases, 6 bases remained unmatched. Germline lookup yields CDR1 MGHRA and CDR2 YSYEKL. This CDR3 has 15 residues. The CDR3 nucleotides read TGCGCCAGCAGCCAGAGACAGGGGGGAATCTACGAGCAGTACTTC. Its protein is CASSQRQGGIYEQYF.

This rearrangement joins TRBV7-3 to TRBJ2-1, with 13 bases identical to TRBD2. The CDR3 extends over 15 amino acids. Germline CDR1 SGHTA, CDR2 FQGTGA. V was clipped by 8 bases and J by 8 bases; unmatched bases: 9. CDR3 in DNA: TGTGCCAGCCGCGCCGGGACTAGCGGGGTCGATGAGCAGTTCTTC. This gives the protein CASRAGTSGVDEQFF.

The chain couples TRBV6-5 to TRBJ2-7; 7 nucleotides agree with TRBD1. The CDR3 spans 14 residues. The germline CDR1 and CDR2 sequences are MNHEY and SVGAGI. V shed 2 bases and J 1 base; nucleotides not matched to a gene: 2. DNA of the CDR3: TGTGCCAGCAGTTACCTGGGACAGTCCTACGAGCAGTACTTC. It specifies CASSYLGQSYEQYF.

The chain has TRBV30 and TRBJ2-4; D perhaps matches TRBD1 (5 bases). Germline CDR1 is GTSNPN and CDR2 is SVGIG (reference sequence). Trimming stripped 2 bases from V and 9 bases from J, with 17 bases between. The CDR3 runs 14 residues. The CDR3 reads CAWSTTVPTSIQYF. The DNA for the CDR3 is TGTGCCTGGAGTACGACAGTCCCGACGAGCATTCAGTACTTC.

The CDR3 bases are TGTGCCAGTAGTATAGCATCAGATACGCAGTATTTT. Translating gives CASSIASDTQYF. J is TRBJ2-3 and V is TRBV19; D is uncertain. Germline V gives CDR1 LNHDA, CDR2 SQIVND (reference sequence). V shed 1 base and J shed 4 bases, with 3 bases lying between them. CDR3 length: 12 residues.

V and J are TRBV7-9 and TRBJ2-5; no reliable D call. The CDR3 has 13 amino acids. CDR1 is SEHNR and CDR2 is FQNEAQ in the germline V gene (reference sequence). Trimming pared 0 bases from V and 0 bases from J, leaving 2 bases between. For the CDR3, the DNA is TGTGCCAGCAGCTTAGCCAACCAAGAGACCCAGTACTTC. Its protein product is CASSLANQETQYF.

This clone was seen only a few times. DNA for the CDR3: TGTGCCAGCAGTCCGGGGACGGCACGGCAGCCCCAGCATTTT. Its protein product is CASSPGTARQPQHF. The gene calls are TRBV2 and TRBJ1-5, with D perhaps TRBD1 (5 bases). CDR3 length equals 14 residues. V was trimmed by 5 bases and J by 7 bases, leaving 15 bases between them. The V gene's germline CDR1 is SNHLY and CDR2 FYNNEI.

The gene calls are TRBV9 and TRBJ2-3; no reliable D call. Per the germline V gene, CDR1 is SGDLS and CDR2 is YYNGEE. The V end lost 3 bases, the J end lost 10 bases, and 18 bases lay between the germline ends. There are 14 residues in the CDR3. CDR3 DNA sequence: TGTGCCAGCAGCGACCGCTCGGAGATCGGTCCGCAGTATTTT. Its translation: CASSDRSEIGPQYF.

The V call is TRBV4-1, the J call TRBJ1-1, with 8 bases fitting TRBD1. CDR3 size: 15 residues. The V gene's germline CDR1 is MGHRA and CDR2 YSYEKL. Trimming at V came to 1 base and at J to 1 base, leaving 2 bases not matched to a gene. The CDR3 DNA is TGCGCCAGCAGCCAAGCGACAGGGGAGAACACTGAAGCTTTCTTT. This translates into CASSQATGENTEAFF.

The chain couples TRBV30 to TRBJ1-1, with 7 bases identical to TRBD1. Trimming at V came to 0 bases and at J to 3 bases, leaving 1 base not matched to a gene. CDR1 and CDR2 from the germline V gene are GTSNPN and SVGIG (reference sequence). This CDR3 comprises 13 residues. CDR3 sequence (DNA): TGTGCCTGGAGTGTAGGGACAGACACTGAAGCTTTCTTT. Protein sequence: CAWSVGTDTEAFF.

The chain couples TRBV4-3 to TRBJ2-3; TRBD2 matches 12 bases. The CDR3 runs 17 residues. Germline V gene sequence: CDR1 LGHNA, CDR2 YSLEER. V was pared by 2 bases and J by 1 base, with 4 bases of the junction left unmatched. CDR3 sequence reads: CASSQSPSGGGTDTQYF. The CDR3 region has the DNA TGCGCCAGCAGCCAATCCCCTAGCGGGGGGGGCACAGATACGCAGTATTTT.

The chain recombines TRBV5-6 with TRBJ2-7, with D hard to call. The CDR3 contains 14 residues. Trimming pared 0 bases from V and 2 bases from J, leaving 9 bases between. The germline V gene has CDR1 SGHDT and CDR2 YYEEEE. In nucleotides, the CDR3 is TGTGCCAGCAGCTTGGTAGCCGATACCTACGAGCAGTACTTC. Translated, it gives CASSLVADTYEQYF. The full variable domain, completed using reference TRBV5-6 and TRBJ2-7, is DAGVTQSPTHLIKTRGQQVTLRCSPKSGHDTVSWYQQALGQGPQFIFQYYEEEERQRGNFPDRFSGHQFPNYSSELNVNALLLGDSALYLCASSLVADTYEQYFGPGTRLTVT.

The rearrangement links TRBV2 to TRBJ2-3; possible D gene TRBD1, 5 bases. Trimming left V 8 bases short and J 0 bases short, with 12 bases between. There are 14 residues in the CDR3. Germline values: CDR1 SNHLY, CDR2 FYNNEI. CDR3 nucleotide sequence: TGTGCCAGCGTTGGGGCCCCTAGCACAGATACGCAGTATTTT. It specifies CASVGAPSTDTQYF.

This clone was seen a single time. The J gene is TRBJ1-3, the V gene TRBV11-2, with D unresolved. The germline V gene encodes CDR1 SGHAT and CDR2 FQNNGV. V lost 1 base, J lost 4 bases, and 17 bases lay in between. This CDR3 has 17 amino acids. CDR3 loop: CASSLVQESWSGNTIYF. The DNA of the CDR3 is TGTGCCAGCAGCTTAGTCCAAGAATCTTGGTCCGGAAACACCATATATTTT.